This TCR beta chain originates from a study of T cell responses to AZD1222 COVID-19 vaccine. Study in general: Recipients boosted at about 4 weeks or about 12 weeks are pooled. Study-level points and caveats: Donors in the cohort were predominantly white British and more often female, and clonal diversity was possibly underestimated. Spike-specific TCR breadth and depth went up after people got two AZD1222 doses.

This CDR3 contains 13 residues. Germline V gene lookup returns CDR1 MNHEY and CDR2 SVGAGI. V was trimmed by 8 bases and J by 3 bases, leaving 14 bases between them. The method was immunoSEQ multiplex PCR; TCRdb's version includes in-frame clones alone and lacks a portion of them. The table lists roughly 170,000 clones, 85% to 95% of them singletons. Comments on this clone: The antigen remains undetermined.

This receptor was obtained from an adult in good health. This rearrangement joins TRBV6-5 to TRBJ2-7; maybe TRBD1 (5 bases). Sequencing was performed on peripheral blood, taken on day 0 of AZD1222 vaccination. The CDR3 nucleotides read TGTGCCAGCCTAAAAGGACATGACTACGAGCAGTACTTC. Translating gives CASLKGHDYEQYF.